These 27 T cell receptor beta chains were sequenced from one sample in a study of memory CD4+ T cells and cytomegalovirus serostatus. Sequencing used immunoSEQ multiplex PCR; TCRdb keeps in-frame clones, though not all of them. Of 56,000 or so clones listed, 82% are singletons. Single viable CD3+CD4+CD8-CD45RO+ cells were sorted as the memory CD4+ T cells. Input material: memory CD4+ T cells from blood. The source of these receptors is an adult in good health and CMV-seronegative.

The J gene is TRBJ1-2, the V gene TRBV12-2. TRBV12-2 corresponds to a pseudogene. The CDR3 spans 15 residues. This chain's CDR3 is CASRSGPSTHYGYTF. DNA of the CDR3: TGTGCAAGTCGCTCAGGACCGTCGACCCACTATGGCTACACCTTC.

V is TRBV10-3 and J is TRBJ1-4; TRBD1 might be the D (6 bases). V was shortened by 0 bases and J by 5 bases, with 10 bases between the two germline ends. The CDR3 runs 15 residues. CDR1 and CDR2 (germline): ENHRY, SYGVKD. DNA for the CDR3: TGTGCCATCAGTGAGTCCGGACAGAAAAATGAAAAACTGTTTTTT. This sequence encodes CAISESGQKNEKLFF.

V usage is TRBV27 and J usage is TRBJ1-5, with D tentatively TRBD1 (5 bases). Germline CDR1 reads MNHEY; CDR2 reads SMNVEV (reference sequence). Trimming stripped 6 bases from V and 4 bases from J, with 28 bases between. CDR3 length equals 19 residues. The CDR3 DNA sequence: TGTGCCAGCAGCCTGACAGCCCCAGTTTATCTAGCCAGAAATCAGCCCCAGCATTTT. Protein product: CASSLTAPVYLARNQPQHF.

The chain couples TRBV28 to TRBJ1-4, with D possibly TRBD1 on 5 matching bases. Trimming took off 3 bases at V and 6 bases at J, with 8 bases between the two ends. There are 13 residues in the CDR3. Germline V gene lookup returns CDR1 MDHEN and CDR2 SYDVKM. CDR3 nucleotides: TGTGCCAGCAGTTTGGGGCAAGATGAAAAACTGTTTTTT. Amino acids: CASSLGQDEKLFF.

The chain employs TRBV6-5 and TRBJ1-1, with D perhaps matching TRBD1 (5 bases). Trimming removed 5 bases from V and 0 bases from J, with 10 bases in between. This CDR3 comprises 14 residues. Germline CDR1 and CDR2: MNHEY and SVGAGI. For the CDR3, the DNA is TGTGCCAGCAGTGACAGAACCTTGAACACTGAAGCTTTCTTT. This codes for CASSDRTLNTEAFF.

The rearrangement uses TRBV2 and TRBJ2-6; 8 nucleotides match TRBD1. This CDR3 contains 15 residues. With 8 bases clipped from V and 4 bases from J, the junction kept 7 bases outside the gene matches. Looked up from germline, CDR1 is SNHLY and CDR2 is FYNNEI. The CDR3 region is CASVQGANGANVLTF. Here the CDR3 DNA reads TGTGCCAGCGTCCAGGGGGCGAACGGGGCCAACGTCCTGACTTTC.

The V and J genes are TRBV7-3 and TRBJ2-6; D is undetermined. Germline assignment: CDR1 SGHTA and CDR2 FQGTGA. This CDR3 comprises 14 residues. V gave up 5 bases and J gave up 3 bases, with 8 bases separating them. CDR3 coding DNA: TGTGCCAGCAGCCCCTCGCTTGGGGCCAACGTCCTGACTTTC. Translating it yields CASSPSLGANVLTF. The entire variable domain, with the rest obtained from reference TRBV7-3 and TRBJ2-6, is as follows: GAGVSQTPSNKVTEKGKYVELRCDPISGHTALYWYRQSLGQGPEFLIYFQGTGAADDSGLPNDRFFAVRPEGSVSTLKIQRTERGDSAVYLCASSPSLGANVLTFGAGSRLTVL.

This clone was seen only once. The chain has TRBV30 and TRBJ1-5; unclear D gene. V was cut by 1 base and J by 1 base, with 5 bases left in between. The germline CDR1 and CDR2 sequences are GTSNPN and SVGIG (reference sequence). The CDR3 spans 13 residues. The CDR3: CAWSGGSNQPQHF. In nucleotides, the CDR3 is TGTGCCTGGAGTGGAGGAAGCAATCAGCCCCAGCATTTT.

This chain links TRBV6-5 with TRBJ2-7, with D perhaps TRBD2 (5 bases). Trimming cost V 5 bases and J 0 bases, with 11 bases left between them. Germline CDR1 MNHEY, CDR2 SVGAGI. There are 14 residues in the CDR3. The CDR3 here is CASSPRGRSYEQYF. In DNA form, the CDR3 reads TGTGCCAGCAGTCCCCGCGGGCGCTCCTACGAGCAGTACTTC.

V usage is TRBV25-1 and J usage is TRBJ2-4; D not certain. The CDR3 covers 12 residues. V lost 3 bases to trimming and J lost 9 bases, with 9 bases between them. Looked up from germline, CDR1 is MGHDK and CDR2 is SYGVNS. CDR3 bases: TGTGCCAGCAGTGATGCGATGGGCATTCAGTACTTC. Encoded protein: CASSDAMGIQYF.

The rearrangement links TRBV7-9 to TRBJ1-6; D ambiguous. V dropped 4 bases and J dropped 4 bases, with 20 bases sitting between them. Germline-derived CDR1 and CDR2 are SEHNR and FQNEAQ (reference sequence). The CDR3 contains 18 residues. CDR3 DNA: TGTGCCAGCAGCTCCCCTTGGGGTCATGACGATTATAATTCACCCCTCCACTTT. Its protein product is CASSSPWGHDDYNSPLHF.

This chain links TRBV2 with TRBJ1-4, with TRBD1 matching 7 bases. The CDR3 sequence is 17 residues long. V shed 8 bases and J 8 bases; nucleotides not matched to a gene: 20. Germline V CDR1 and CDR2: SNHLY, FYNNEI. CDR3 in amino acids: CASGRVPGGGGGEKLFF. In DNA, the CDR3 is TGTGCCAGCGGTCGAGTCCCAGGGGGGGGAGGAGGAGAAAAACTGTTTTTT.

This clone was detected once. The J gene is TRBJ2-5, the V gene TRBV5-4, with a tentative D call TRBD2 (5 bases). Germline loops: CDR1 SGHNT, CDR2 YYREEE (reference sequence). Trimming pared 2 bases from V and 5 bases from J, leaving 7 bases between. The CDR3 totals 12 residues. The CDR3 nucleotides read TGTGCCAGCAGCTTCAGGAGGGAGACCCAGTACTTC. It specifies CASSFRRETQYF.

The CDR3 protein is CASSQEGGGSYNSPLHF. The CDR3 DNA reads as TGCGCCAGCAGCCAAGAAGGTGGGGGCTCCTATAATTCACCCCTCCACTTT. V usage is TRBV4-3 and J usage is TRBJ1-6, with D perhaps matching TRBD1 (5 bases). Between the trimmed V and J ends, which lost 0 bases and 0 bases, there was a span of 9 bases. This CDR3 region has 17 residues. Germline values: CDR1 LGHNA, CDR2 YSLEER.

The chain carries TRBV11-2 and TRBJ1-3; the D gene is possibly TRBD1 (6 bases). The CDR3 has 14 amino acids. The germline V and J ends were trimmed by 1 base and 5 bases, with 9 bases remaining between them. The V gene's germline CDR1 is SGHAT and CDR2 FQNNGV. CDR3 coding DNA: TGTGCCAGCAGCTTAGCAGGGGCCCGAAACACCATATATTTT. It is translated as CASSLAGARNTIYF.

The chain uses TRBV4-2 and TRBJ1-2; D perhaps matches TRBD1 (5 bases). Trimming shortened V by 0 bases and J by 2 bases, and 10 bases separated the two germline ends. This CDR3 is 15 amino acids long. Germline loops: CDR1 LGHNA, CDR2 YNFKEQ. CDR3 loop: CASSQDWGGNYGYTF. CDR3 nucleotides: TGTGCCAGCAGCCAAGATTGGGGCGGGAACTATGGCTACACCTTC.

V is TRBV7-2 and J is TRBJ2-5; 8 bases map to TRBD2. CDR1 is SGHTA, CDR2 FQGNSA, per germline. Trimming cost V 2 bases and J 4 bases; bases outside gene matches: 6. The CDR3 is 15 residues long. The CDR3 sequence is CASSLRRGAGETQYF. DNA for the CDR3: TGTGCCAGCAGCTTACGGCGGGGGGCGGGAGAGACCCAGTACTTC.

This chain connects TRBV5-1 to TRBJ2-1; no firm D call. Germline CDR1 reads SGHRS; CDR2 reads YFSETQ. With 6 bases removed from V and 5 bases from J, the gap between germline ends came to 18 bases. The CDR3 length is 15 residues. The DNA of the CDR3 is TGCGCCAGCAAAACCTTAGGTGTCGGCCACAATGAGCAGTTCTTC. Translating it yields CASKTLGVGHNEQFF.

The chain employs TRBV5-5 and TRBJ2-7, with D possibly being TRBD2 (6 bases). V was trimmed by 2 bases and J by 0 bases, leaving 15 bases between them. The CDR3 spans 16 residues. Germline V gives CDR1 SGHKS, CDR2 YYEKEE (reference sequence). The CDR3 DNA reads TGTGCCAGCAGCTTATCAGGGACTGTGAGCTCCTACGAGCAGTACTTC. As protein: CASSLSGTVSSYEQYF.

The chain uses TRBV7-9 and TRBJ2-1, with D perhaps TRBD2 (6 bases). The germline CDR1 and CDR2 sequences are SEHNR and FQNEAQ (reference sequence). The CDR3 sequence is 16 residues long. V lost 5 bases and J lost 4, with 18 bases in between. CDR3 bases: TGTGCCAGCAGCCCTGTAGGAGGGTTTGGATACAATGAGCAGTTCTTC. Translating it yields CASSPVGGFGYNEQFF.

The chain employs TRBV4-2 and TRBJ1-1, with a tentative D call TRBD1 (6 bases). The V gene lost 4 bases and the J gene lost 3 bases, with 12 bases spanning the gap. The CDR3 extends over 14 amino acids. The germline V gene encodes CDR1 LGHNA and CDR2 YNFKEQ. The CDR3 protein is CASSPGTIHTEAFF. The CDR3, as DNA: TGTGCCAGCAGCCCCGGGACAATTCACACTGAAGCTTTCTTT.

J is TRBJ1-1 and V is TRBV18, with a possible D match to TRBD1 (5 bases). V was pared by 4 bases and J by 1 base, with 10 bases between. The V gene's germline CDR1 is KGHSH and CDR2 LQKENI. The CDR3 totals 14 residues. The CDR3 DNA reads as TGTGCCAGCTCACGGGGTACAGGGAACACTGAAGCTTTCTTT. The encoded protein is CASSRGTGNTEAFF. Based on the CDR3 plus reference TRBV18 and TRBJ1-1, the full variable domain is NAGVMQNPRHLVRRRGQEARLRCSPMKGHSHVYWYRQLPEEGLKFMVYLQKENIIDESGMPKERFSAEFPKEGPSILRIQQVVRGDSAAYFCASSRGTGNTEAFFGQGTRLTVV.

The chain uses TRBV25-1 and TRBJ2-7; unclear D gene. With 5 bases removed from V and 3 bases from J, the gap between germline ends came to 17 bases. The CDR3 has 15 amino acids. The germline V gene encodes CDR1 MGHDK and CDR2 SYGVNS. The CDR3 here is CASSPGASVYYEQYF. Written as DNA, the CDR3 is TGTGCCAGCAGTCCTGGCGCGTCGGTATACTACGAGCAGTACTTC.

CDR3 residues: CASSVSAPDDPQETQYF. CDR3 coding DNA: TGTGCCAGCAGCGTTAGCGCCCCGGATGACCCACAAGAGACCCAGTACTTC. The chain links TRBV5-6 to TRBJ2-5; D might be TRBD2 (5 bases). The length of the CDR3 is 17 residues. CDR1 and CDR2 (germline): SGHDT, YYEEEE. The V gene lost 4 bases and the J gene lost 2 bases, with 21 bases spanning the gap.

V and J are TRBV20-1 and TRBJ1-1; tentatively, D is TRBD1 (5 bases). Germline CDR1 is DFQATT and CDR2 is SNEGSKA (reference sequence). The CDR3 has 10 amino acids. V gave up 6 bases and J gave up 3 bases, with 5 bases separating them. The CDR3 DNA reads as TGCAGTGCGGGGGACACTGAAGCTTTCTTT. Its translation: CSAGDTEAFF.

The chain is built from TRBV20-1 and TRBJ2-1; 8 bases are shared with TRBD2. The CDR3 has 11 amino acids. The germline V gene encodes CDR1 DFQATT and CDR2 SNEGSKA (reference sequence). J was trimmed by 14 bases and V by 1 base; bases with no gene match: 4. The CDR3 sequence is CSARASGRKFF. The CDR3 DNA sequence: TGCAGTGCTAGAGCTAGCGGGCGGAAGTTCTTC.

V is TRBV5-1 and J is TRBJ2-5; D perhaps matches TRBD2 (5 bases). Trimming pared 0 bases from V and 1 base from J, leaving 10 bases between. The CDR3 contains 15 residues. The germline CDR1 and CDR2 sequences are SGHRS and YFSETQ. As DNA, the CDR3 is TGCGCCAGCAGCTTGGAATCCGGGGTCCAAGAGACCCAGTACTTC. It encodes CASSLESGVQETQYF. Together with reference TRBV5-1 and TRBJ2-5, the CDR3 gives the full variable domain: KAGVTQTPRYLIKTRGQQVTLSCSPISGHRSVSWYQQTPGQGLQFLFEYFSETQRNKGNFPGRFSGRQFSNSRSEMNVSTLELGDSALYLCASSLESGVQETQYFGPGTRLLVL.